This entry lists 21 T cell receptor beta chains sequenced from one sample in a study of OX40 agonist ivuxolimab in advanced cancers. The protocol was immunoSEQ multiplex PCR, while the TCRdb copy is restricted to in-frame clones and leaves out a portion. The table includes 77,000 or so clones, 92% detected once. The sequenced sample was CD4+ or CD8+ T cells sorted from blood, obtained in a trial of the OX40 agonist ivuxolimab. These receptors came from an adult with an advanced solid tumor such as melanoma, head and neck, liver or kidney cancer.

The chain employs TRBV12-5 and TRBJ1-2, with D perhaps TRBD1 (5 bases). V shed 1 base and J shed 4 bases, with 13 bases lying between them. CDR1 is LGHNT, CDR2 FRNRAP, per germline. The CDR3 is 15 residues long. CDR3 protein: CASGLAPQASYGYTF. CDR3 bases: TGTGCTAGTGGTTTGGCCCCACAGGCCTCCTATGGCTACACCTTC.

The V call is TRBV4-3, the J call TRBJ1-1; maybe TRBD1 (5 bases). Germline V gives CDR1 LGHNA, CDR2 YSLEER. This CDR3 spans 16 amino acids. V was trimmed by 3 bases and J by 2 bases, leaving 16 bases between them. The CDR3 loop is CASSHLREGLNTEAFF. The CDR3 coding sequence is TGCGCCAGCAGCCACCTCCGGGAGGGGCTAAACACTGAAGCTTTCTTT.

In DNA form, the CDR3 reads TGTGCCAGTAGACCTGACAGGGCCAATGGCTACACCTTC. This translates into CASRPDRANGYTF. V usage is TRBV19 and J usage is TRBJ1-2; TRBD1 matches 7 bases. Trimming took 6 bases from V and 6 from J; bases not matched to a gene: 7. The CDR3 loop spans 13 amino acids. Germline CDR1 and CDR2: LNHDA and SQIVND (reference sequence).

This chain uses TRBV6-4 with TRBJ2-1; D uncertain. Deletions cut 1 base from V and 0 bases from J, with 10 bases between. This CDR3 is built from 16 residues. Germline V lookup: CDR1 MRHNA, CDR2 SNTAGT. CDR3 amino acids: CASSDLTLSSYNEQFF. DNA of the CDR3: TGTGCCAGCAGTGACTTGACCCTCAGCTCCTACAATGAGCAGTTCTTC.

The CDR3 protein is CASSYSQGNTGELFF. CDR3 coding DNA: TGTGCCAGCAGTTACTCCCAGGGGAACACCGGGGAGCTGTTTTTT. The chain uses TRBV6-5 and TRBJ2-2; weak D call: TRBD1 (5 bases). The CDR3 contains 15 residues. V lost 0 bases to trimming and J lost 1 base, with 6 bases between them. The germline V gene encodes CDR1 MNHEY and CDR2 SVGAGI.

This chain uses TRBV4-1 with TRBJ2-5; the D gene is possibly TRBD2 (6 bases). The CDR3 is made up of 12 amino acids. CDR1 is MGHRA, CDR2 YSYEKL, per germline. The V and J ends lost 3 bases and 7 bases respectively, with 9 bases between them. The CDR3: CASSQKEGTQYF. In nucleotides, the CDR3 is TGCGCCAGCAGCCAGAAGGAGGGGACCCAGTACTTC.

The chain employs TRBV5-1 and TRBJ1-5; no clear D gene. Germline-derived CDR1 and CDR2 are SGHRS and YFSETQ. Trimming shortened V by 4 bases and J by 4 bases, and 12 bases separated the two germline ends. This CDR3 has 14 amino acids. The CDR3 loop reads CASSPPKENQPQHF. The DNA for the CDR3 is TGCGCCAGCAGCCCCCCGAAGGAGAATCAGCCCCAGCATTTT.

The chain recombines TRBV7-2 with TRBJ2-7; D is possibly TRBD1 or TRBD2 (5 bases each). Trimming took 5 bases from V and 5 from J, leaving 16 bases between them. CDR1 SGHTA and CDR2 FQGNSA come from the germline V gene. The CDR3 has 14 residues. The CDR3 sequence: CASSPLGDYDEQYF. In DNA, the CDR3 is TGTGCCAGCAGCCCCTTGGGGGATTACGACGAGCAGTACTTC.

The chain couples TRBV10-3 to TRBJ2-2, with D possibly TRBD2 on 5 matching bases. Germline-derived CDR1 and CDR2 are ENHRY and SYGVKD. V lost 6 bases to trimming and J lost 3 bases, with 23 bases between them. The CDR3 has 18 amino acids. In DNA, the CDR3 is TGTGCCATCAGCGATCCCGGGGTCCCCCGAGTTGACACCGGGGAGCTGTTTTTT. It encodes CAISDPGVPRVDTGELFF.

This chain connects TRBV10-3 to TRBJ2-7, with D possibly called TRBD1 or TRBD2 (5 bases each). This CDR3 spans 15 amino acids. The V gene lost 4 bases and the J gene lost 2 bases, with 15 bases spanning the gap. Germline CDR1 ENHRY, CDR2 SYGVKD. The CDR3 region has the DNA TGTGCCATCAGTGCGATGCCAGGGACCCCCTACGAGCAGTACTTC. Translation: CAISAMPGTPYEQYF.

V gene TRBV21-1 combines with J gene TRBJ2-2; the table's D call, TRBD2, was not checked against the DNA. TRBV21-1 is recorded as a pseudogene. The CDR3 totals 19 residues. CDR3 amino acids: CASSKERGKFTPPPGELFF. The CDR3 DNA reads TGTGCCAGCAGCAAAGAGCGGGGGAAGTTTACGCCTCCACCCGGGGAGCTGTTTTTT.

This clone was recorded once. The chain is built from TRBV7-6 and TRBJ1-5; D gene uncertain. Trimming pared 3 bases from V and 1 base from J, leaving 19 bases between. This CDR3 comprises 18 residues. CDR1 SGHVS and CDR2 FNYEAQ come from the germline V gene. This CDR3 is CASSFEHRNTQSNQPQHF. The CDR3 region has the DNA TGTGCCAGCAGCTTCGAACACCGAAACACACAAAGCAATCAGCCCCAGCATTTT.

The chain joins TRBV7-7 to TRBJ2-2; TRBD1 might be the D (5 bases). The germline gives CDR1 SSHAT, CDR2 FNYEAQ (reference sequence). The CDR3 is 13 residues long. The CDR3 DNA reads TGTGCTACGAGCAGGGTGAACACCGGGGAGCTGTTTTTT. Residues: CATSRVNTGELFF.

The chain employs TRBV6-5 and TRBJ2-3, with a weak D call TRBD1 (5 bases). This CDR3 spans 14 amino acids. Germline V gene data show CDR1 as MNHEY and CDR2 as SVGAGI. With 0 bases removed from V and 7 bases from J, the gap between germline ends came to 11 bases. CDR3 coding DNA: TGTGCCAGCAGTTACTCGCAGGGTCGGAATACGCAGTATTTT. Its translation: CASSYSQGRNTQYF.

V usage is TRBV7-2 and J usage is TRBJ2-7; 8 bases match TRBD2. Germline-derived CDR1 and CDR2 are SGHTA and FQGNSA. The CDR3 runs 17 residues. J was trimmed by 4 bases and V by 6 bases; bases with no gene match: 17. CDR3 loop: CASSAETSEPRSYEQYF. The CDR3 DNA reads TGTGCCAGCAGTGCAGAGACTAGCGAACCCCGGTCGTACGAGCAGTACTTC.

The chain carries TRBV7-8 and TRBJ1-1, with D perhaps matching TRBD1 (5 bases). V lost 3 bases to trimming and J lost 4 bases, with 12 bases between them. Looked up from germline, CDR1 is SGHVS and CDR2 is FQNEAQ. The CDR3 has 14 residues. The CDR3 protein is CASSFRVFGTEAFF. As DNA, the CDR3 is TGTGCCAGCAGCTTCAGGGTGTTTGGCACTGAAGCTTTCTTT.

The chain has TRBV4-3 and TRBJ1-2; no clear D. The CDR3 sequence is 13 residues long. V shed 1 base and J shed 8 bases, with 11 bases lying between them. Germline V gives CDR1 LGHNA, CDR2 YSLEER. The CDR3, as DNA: TGCGCCAGCAGCCAAGGCGGGGTGGGAGGCTACACCTTC. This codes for CASSQGGVGGYTF.

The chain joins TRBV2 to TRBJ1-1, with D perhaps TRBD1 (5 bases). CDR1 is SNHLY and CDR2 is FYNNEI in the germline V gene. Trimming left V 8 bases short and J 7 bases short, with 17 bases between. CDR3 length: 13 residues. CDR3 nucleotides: TGTGCCAGCTGCTGGGGACCTGAGGATGAAGCTTTCTTT. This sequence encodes CASCWGPEDEAFF.

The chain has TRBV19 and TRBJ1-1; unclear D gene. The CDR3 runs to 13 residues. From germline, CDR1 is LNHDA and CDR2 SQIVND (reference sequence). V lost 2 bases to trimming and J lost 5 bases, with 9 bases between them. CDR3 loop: CASSIQVGTEAFF. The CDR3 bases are TGTGCCAGTAGTATACAGGTGGGGACTGAAGCTTTCTTT. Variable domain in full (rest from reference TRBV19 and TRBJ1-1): DGGITQSPKYLFRKEGQNVTLSCEQNLNHDAMYWYRQDPGQGLRLIYYSQIVNDFQKGDIAEGYSVSREKKESFPLTVTSAQKNPTAFYLCASSIQVGTEAFFGQGTRLTVV.

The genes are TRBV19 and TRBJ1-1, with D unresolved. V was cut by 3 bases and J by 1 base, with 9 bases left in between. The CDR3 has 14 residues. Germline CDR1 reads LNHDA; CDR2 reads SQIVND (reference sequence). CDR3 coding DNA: TGTGCCAGTAGTATTCAGGCAGAGAACACTGAAGCTTTCTTT. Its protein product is CASSIQAENTEAFF.

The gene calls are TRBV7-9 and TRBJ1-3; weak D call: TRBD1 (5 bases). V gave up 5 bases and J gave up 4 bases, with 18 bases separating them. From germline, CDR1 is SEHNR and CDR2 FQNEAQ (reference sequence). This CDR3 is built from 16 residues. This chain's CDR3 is CASSPPSRVAGNTIYF. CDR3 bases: TGTGCCAGCAGCCCCCCCTCCAGGGTGGCCGGAAACACCATATATTTT.